Listed below are T cell receptor beta chains from one sample, sequenced in a study of identical twins. One entry per CDR3 protein, called by TCRdb with MiXCR from the 5' RACE reads. Altogether 650,000 to 800,000 distinct CDR3 sequences are present, 8.5% to 9.5% being singletons, with the ten largest covering around 0.98%. The same data also contributed to another study, on yellow fever vaccine responses in identical twins.

Specimen: PBMCs. Receptors were obtained from a woman aged 18 to 35 in good health. Both conserved end residues are part of each CDR3. A D gene is named only where the DNA matches it firmly. Expanded clones get a size class; other rows say once, few or many, or leave the size out.

d_call: TRBD2; j_call: TRBJ2-5; clone_size: NA; v_call: TRBV18; cdr3_length: 15; cdr3_aa: CASSRGTSSTETQYF; cdr3_nt: TGTGCCAGCTCACGCGGGACTAGCAGTACTGAGACCCAGTACTTC
d_call: NA; j_call: TRBJ2-5; clone_size: few; v_call: TRBV27; cdr3_length: 13; cdr3_aa: CASSLIIQETQYF; cdr3_nt: TGTGCCAGCAGTTTAATCATTCAAGAGACCCAGTACTTC
d_call: NA; j_call: TRBJ2-1; clone_size: few; v_call: TRBV25-1; cdr3_length: 15; cdr3_aa: CASSVGVASYNEQFF; cdr3_nt: TGTGCCAGCAGTGTAGGGGTAGCTTCCTACAATGAGCAGTTCTTC
d_call: NA; j_call: TRBJ2-6; clone_size: few; v_call: TRBV6-1; cdr3_length: 15; cdr3_aa: CASTSQGAGANVLTF; cdr3_nt: TGTGCCAGCACATCGCAGGGTGCTGGGGCCAACGTCCTGACTTTC
d_call: TRBD1; j_call: TRBJ2-3; clone_size: many; v_call: TRBV6-4; cdr3_length: 14; cdr3_aa: CASSATGSTDTQYF; cdr3_nt: TGTGCCAGCAGTGCGACAGGGAGCACAGATACGCAGTATTTT
d_call: NA; j_call: TRBJ1-1; clone_size: few; v_call: TRBV12-3/TRBV12-4; cdr3_length: 12; cdr3_aa: CASSSQGPEAFF; cdr3_nt: TGTGCCAGCAGTTCTCAGGGGCCTGAAGCTTTCTTT
d_call: NA; j_call: TRBJ1-5; clone_size: few; v_call: TRBV6-1; cdr3_length: 14; cdr3_aa: CASIGAGGNQPQHF; cdr3_nt: TGTGCCAGCATAGGGGCGGGGGGCAATCAGCCCCAGCATTTT
d_call: TRBD2; j_call: TRBJ2-5; clone_size: NA; v_call: TRBV29-1; cdr3_length: 14; cdr3_aa: CSVEGRGGRETQYF; cdr3_nt: TGCAGCGTTGAAGGGCGCGGGGGGCGGGAGACCCAGTACTTC
d_call: NA; j_call: TRBJ2-1; clone_size: NA; v_call: TRBV3-1; cdr3_length: 17; cdr3_aa: CASCVQAQRSSYNEQFF; cdr3_nt: TGTGCCAGCTGCGTACAGGCCCAGCGCAGTTCCTACAATGAGCAGTTCTTC
d_call: TRBD1; j_call: TRBJ2-2; clone_size: few; v_call: TRBV2; cdr3_length: 14; cdr3_aa: CASSARGYTGELFF; cdr3_nt: TGTGCCAGCAGTGCCAGGGGGTACACCGGGGAGCTGTTTTTT
d_call: TRBD2; j_call: TRBJ2-1; clone_size: NA; v_call: TRBV5-1; cdr3_length: 22; cdr3_aa: CASTPPYPYLAGDVGHNNEQFF; cdr3_nt: TGCGCCAGCACTCCTCCATACCCATATTTAGCGGGAGACGTTGGCCATAACAATGAGCAGTTCTTC
d_call: NA; j_call: TRBJ2-3; clone_size: many; v_call: TRBV6-5; cdr3_length: 16; cdr3_aa: CASSYGRGLSTDTQYF; cdr3_nt: TGTGCCAGCAGTTACGGGCGGGGGCTGAGCACAGATACGCAGTATTTT
d_call: TRBD2; j_call: TRBJ2-5; clone_size: many; v_call: TRBV12-3/TRBV12-4; cdr3_length: 14; cdr3_aa: CASSLGLAWETQYF; cdr3_nt: TGTGCCAGCAGTCTAGGACTAGCCTGGGAGACCCAGTACTTC
d_call: NA; j_call: TRBJ2-2; clone_size: many; v_call: TRBV10-2; cdr3_length: 13; cdr3_aa: CASLPNWTGELFF; cdr3_nt: TGCGCCAGCCTACCAAACTGGACCGGGGAGCTGTTTTTT
d_call: NA; j_call: TRBJ2-1; clone_size: NA; v_call: TRBV27; cdr3_length: 16; cdr3_aa: CASSLSPRGWENEQFF; cdr3_nt: TGTGCCAGCAGTTTATCGCCGAGGGGATGGGAAAATGAGCAGTTCTTC
d_call: NA; j_call: TRBJ1-2; clone_size: NA; v_call: TRBV7-9; cdr3_length: 15; cdr3_aa: CASSPRVGIKNGYTF; cdr3_nt: TGTGCCAGCAGCCCTCGAGTTGGGATTAAAAATGGCTACACCTTC
d_call: NA; j_call: TRBJ2-2; clone_size: NA; v_call: TRBV27; cdr3_length: 15; cdr3_aa: CASSSPSTTVGELFF; cdr3_nt: TGTGCCAGCAGTTCCCCCAGCACAACCGTCGGGGAGCTGTTTTTT
d_call: NA; j_call: TRBJ2-5; clone_size: NA; v_call: TRBV5-1; cdr3_length: 13; cdr3_aa: CASSLEQKETQYF; cdr3_nt: TGCGCCAGCAGCCTCGAACAGAAAGAGACCCAGTACTTC
d_call: NA; j_call: TRBJ2-1; clone_size: few; v_call: TRBV7-7; cdr3_length: 15; cdr3_aa: CASSSSLTVANEQFF; cdr3_nt: TGTGCTAGCAGCTCCTCACTAACGGTGGCGAATGAGCAGTTCTTC
d_call: TRBD2; j_call: TRBJ2-1; clone_size: many; v_call: TRBV3-1; cdr3_length: 14; cdr3_aa: CASDRGDQPNEQFF; cdr3_nt: TGTGCCAGCGATCGGGGGGATCAACCCAATGAGCAGTTCTTC
d_call: NA; j_call: TRBJ2-7; clone_size: NA; v_call: TRBV20-1; cdr3_length: 15; cdr3_aa: CSARVGEAGAYEQYF; cdr3_nt: TGCAGTGCTAGAGTTGGGGAGGCAGGGGCGTACGAGCAGTACTTC
d_call: TRBD1; j_call: TRBJ2-7; clone_size: few; v_call: TRBV4-3; cdr3_length: 15; cdr3_aa: CASSQGGTGVDEQYF; cdr3_nt: TGCGCCAGCAGCCAAGGAGGGACAGGGGTCGACGAGCAGTACTTC
d_call: NA; j_call: TRBJ2-6; clone_size: many; v_call: TRBV15; cdr3_length: 16; cdr3_aa: CATSGGSLSGANVLTF; cdr3_nt: TGTGCCACCAGCGGGGGCAGCCTCTCTGGGGCCAACGTCCTGACTTTC
d_call: TRBD1; j_call: TRBJ2-1; clone_size: many; v_call: TRBV29-1; cdr3_length: 14; cdr3_aa: CSVLTGGTNNEQFF; cdr3_nt: TGCAGCGTTTTGACAGGGGGCACAAACAATGAGCAGTTCTTC
d_call: TRBD2; j_call: TRBJ2-1; clone_size: many; v_call: TRBV24-1; cdr3_length: 19; cdr3_aa: CATSDTLAGVPGEDNEQFF; cdr3_nt: TGTGCCACCAGTGATACCCTAGCGGGAGTACCCGGAGAGGACAATGAGCAGTTCTTC
d_call: TRBD1; j_call: TRBJ2-7; clone_size: few; v_call: TRBV2; cdr3_length: 14; cdr3_aa: CASSDWTGSYEQYF; cdr3_nt: TGTGCCAGCAGTGACTGGACAGGGTCCTACGAGCAGTACTTC
d_call: TRBD1; j_call: TRBJ2-7; clone_size: many; v_call: TRBV12-3/TRBV12-4; cdr3_length: 15; cdr3_aa: CASSSPGTGSYEQYF; cdr3_nt: TGTGCCAGCAGCTCCCCGGGGACAGGGTCCTACGAGCAGTACTTC
d_call: NA; j_call: TRBJ2-7; clone_size: many; v_call: TRBV28; cdr3_length: 13; cdr3_aa: CASSFRAGGEQYF; cdr3_nt: TGTGCCAGCAGTTTCAGAGCGGGTGGCGAGCAGTACTTC
d_call: NA; j_call: TRBJ2-5; clone_size: NA; v_call: TRBV29-1; cdr3_length: 11; cdr3_aa: CSALSSEAQYF; cdr3_nt: TGCAGCGCCCTATCGTCCGAGGCCCAGTACTTC
d_call: TRBD2; j_call: TRBJ2-7; clone_size: few; v_call: TRBV10-3; cdr3_length: 15; cdr3_aa: CAIITTSGGAYEQYF; cdr3_nt: TGTGCCATCATTACCACTAGCGGGGGGGCCTACGAGCAGTACTTC
d_call: NA; j_call: TRBJ2-1; clone_size: few; v_call: TRBV6-5; cdr3_length: 12; cdr3_aa: CASIQTGGEQFF; cdr3_nt: TGTGCCAGCATTCAAACCGGTGGTGAGCAGTTCTTC
d_call: NA; j_call: TRBJ2-2; clone_size: many; v_call: TRBV7-9; cdr3_length: 13; cdr3_aa: CASSLAASGELFF; cdr3_nt: TGTGCCAGCAGCTTAGCAGCTTCCGGGGAGCTGTTTTTT
d_call: NA; j_call: TRBJ2-7; clone_size: few; v_call: TRBV29-1; cdr3_length: 14; cdr3_aa: CSVVAPSSSYEQYF; cdr3_nt: TGCAGCGTTGTTGCACCATCGAGCTCCTACGAGCAGTACTTC
d_call: TRBD2; j_call: TRBJ2-7; clone_size: NA; v_call: TRBV14; cdr3_length: 16; cdr3_aa: CASSNRLAGPTYEQYF; cdr3_nt: TGTGCCAGCAGCAACAGACTAGCGGGACCCACCTACGAGCAGTACTTC
d_call: NA; j_call: TRBJ2-4; clone_size: NA; v_call: TRBV2; cdr3_length: 12; cdr3_aa: CASSFSQTIQYF; cdr3_nt: TGTGCCAGCAGTTTTTCCCAGACCATTCAGTACTTC
d_call: TRBD2; j_call: TRBJ2-3; clone_size: few; v_call: TRBV5-1; cdr3_length: 16; cdr3_aa: CASSPTLAGGPDTQYF; cdr3_nt: TGCGCCAGCAGCCCTACGCTAGCGGGGGGGCCAGATACGCAGTATTTT
d_call: NA; j_call: TRBJ2-2; clone_size: many; v_call: TRBV4-3; cdr3_length: 15; cdr3_aa: CASSQEGPGTGELFF; cdr3_nt: TGCGCCAGCAGCCAAGAGGGGCCCGGCACCGGGGAGCTGTTTTTT
d_call: NA; j_call: TRBJ1-5; clone_size: few; v_call: TRBV5-5; cdr3_length: 13; cdr3_aa: CASSPAGGQPQHF; cdr3_nt: TGTGCCAGCAGCCCCGCGGGGGGTCAGCCCCAGCATTTT
d_call: TRBD2; j_call: TRBJ2-7; clone_size: few; v_call: TRBV28; cdr3_length: 19; cdr3_aa: CASSLTPTGLAGHSYEQYF; cdr3_nt: TGTGCCAGCAGTTTAACCCCGACGGGACTAGCGGGCCACTCCTACGAGCAGTACTTC
d_call: NA; j_call: TRBJ2-3; clone_size: many; v_call: TRBV4-3; cdr3_length: 14; cdr3_aa: CASSPLPPPDTQYF; cdr3_nt: TGCGCCAGCAGCCCTCTCCCCCCCCCAGATACGCAGTATTTT
d_call: NA; j_call: TRBJ2-1; clone_size: many; v_call: TRBV20-1; cdr3_length: 11; cdr3_aa: CSARGVNEQFF; cdr3_nt: TGCAGTGCTAGAGGAGTTAATGAGCAGTTCTTC
d_call: NA; j_call: TRBJ2-5; clone_size: NA; v_call: TRBV7-2; cdr3_length: 14; cdr3_aa: CASSLIALGETQYF; cdr3_nt: TGTGCCAGCAGCTTAATAGCGCTGGGAGAGACCCAGTACTTC
d_call: TRBD1; j_call: TRBJ2-5; clone_size: NA; v_call: TRBV28; cdr3_length: 16; cdr3_aa: CASSFTGRGPQETQYF; cdr3_nt: TGTGCCAGCAGTTTTACCGGAAGGGGGCCCCAAGAGACCCAGTACTTC
d_call: TRBD1; j_call: TRBJ2-7; clone_size: few; v_call: TRBV5-1; cdr3_length: 14; cdr3_aa: CASSLEDRASEQYF; cdr3_nt: TGCGCCAGCAGCCTGGAAGACAGGGCATCCGAGCAGTACTTC
d_call: TRBD2; j_call: TRBJ2-1; clone_size: NA; v_call: TRBV6-5; cdr3_length: 16; cdr3_aa: CASSYSESSGYNEQFF; cdr3_nt: TGTGCCAGCAGTTACTCAGAGTCTAGCGGCTACAATGAGCAGTTCTTC
d_call: TRBD1; j_call: TRBJ1-4; clone_size: NA; v_call: TRBV10-3; cdr3_length: 15; cdr3_aa: CAISADRGLDEKLFF; cdr3_nt: TGTGCCATCAGTGCCGACAGGGGGCTGGATGAAAAACTGTTTTTT
d_call: NA; j_call: TRBJ1-1; clone_size: few; v_call: TRBV4-3; cdr3_length: 15; cdr3_aa: CASSQDQAFPGEAFF; cdr3_nt: TGCGCCAGCAGCCAAGATCAAGCCTTCCCCGGGGAGGCTTTCTTT
d_call: NA; j_call: TRBJ2-3; clone_size: NA; v_call: TRBV5-1; cdr3_length: 15; cdr3_aa: CASSLVASPTDTQYF; cdr3_nt: TGCGCCAGCAGCTTGGTGGCTTCACCCACAGATACGCAGTATTTT
d_call: TRBD1; j_call: TRBJ1-2; clone_size: NA; v_call: TRBV2; cdr3_length: 14; cdr3_aa: CASSQDRVEGGYTF; cdr3_nt: TGTGCCAGCAGCCAAGACAGGGTCGAGGGTGGCTACACCTTC
d_call: NA; j_call: TRBJ2-7; clone_size: many; v_call: TRBV9; cdr3_length: 14; cdr3_aa: CASSVGITSYEQYF; cdr3_nt: TGTGCCAGCAGCGTAGGGATAACATCCTACGAGCAGTACTTC
d_call: NA; j_call: TRBJ2-1; clone_size: NA; v_call: TRBV4-1; cdr3_length: 16; cdr3_aa: CASSRPGQHSYNEQFF; cdr3_nt: TGCGCCAGCAGCCGACCGGGACAACACTCCTACAATGAGCAGTTCTTC
d_call: NA; j_call: TRBJ1-5; clone_size: NA; v_call: TRBV25-1; cdr3_length: 16; cdr3_aa: CASSQGTAYSNQPQHF; cdr3_nt: TGTGCCAGCAGCCAGGGGACGGCGTATAGCAATCAGCCCCAGCATTTT
d_call: NA; j_call: TRBJ1-5; clone_size: many; v_call: TRBV29-1; cdr3_length: 13; cdr3_aa: CSVAQGWNQPQHF; cdr3_nt: TGCAGCGTTGCCCAGGGATGGAATCAGCCCCAGCATTTT
d_call: NA; j_call: TRBJ2-3; clone_size: NA; v_call: TRBV20-1; cdr3_length: 17; cdr3_aa: CSARPTLRERTTDTQYF; cdr3_nt: TGCAGTGCTAGACCCACCCTTCGGGAGCGGACTACAGATACGCAGTATTTT
d_call: NA; j_call: TRBJ2-5; clone_size: many; v_call: TRBV25-1; cdr3_length: 13; cdr3_aa: CASSFGSQETQYF; cdr3_nt: TGTGCCAGCAGTTTCGGGTCCCAAGAGACCCAGTACTTC